This entry lists 21 T cell receptor beta chains sequenced from one sample in a study of blood T cell dynamics during melanoma immunotherapy. TCRdb's copy holds only in-frame clones and misses some; the assay was immunoSEQ multiplex PCR. The sample yields approximately 23,000 clones, over 85% seen once. Time point denoted: pre-treatment baseline. The sample here was blood, taken from a patient treated with checkpoint blockade. These receptors all stem from a human donor with melanoma.

V gene TRBV5-1 combines with J gene TRBJ2-1; no clear D. V lost 3 bases and J 6 bases, leaving 10 bases between the germline ends. The CDR3 has 13 residues. The germline V gene encodes CDR1 SGHRS and CDR2 YFSETQ. CDR3 DNA: TGCGCCAGCAGCTCACTTCAAACCAATGAGCAGTTCTTC. Its translation: CASSSLQTNEQFF. The complete variable domain, with remaining parts taken from reference TRBV5-1 and TRBJ2-1, reads KAGVTQTPRYLIKTRGQQVTLSCSPISGHRSVSWYQQTPGQGLQFLFEYFSETQRNKGNFPGRFSGRQFSNSRSEMNVSTLELGDSALYLCASSSLQTNEQFFGPGTRLTVL.

The chain carries TRBV5-1 and TRBJ2-1; D is unresolved. The germline V gene encodes CDR1 SGHRS and CDR2 YFSETQ. The CDR3 contains 14 residues. The V end lost 0 bases, the J end lost 2 bases, and 6 bases lay between the germline ends. The chain's CDR3 is CASSLGPPYNEQFF. The CDR3 nucleotides are TGCGCCAGCAGCTTGGGACCGCCCTACAATGAGCAGTTCTTC.

The gene calls are TRBV5-4 and TRBJ2-7, with 8 bases identical to TRBD1. The CDR3 covers 16 residues. V shed 4 bases, J shed 0 bases, and the junction held 9 bases outside the gene matches. In germline, CDR1 is SGHNT, CDR2 YYREEE (reference sequence). CDR3 sequence (DNA): TGTGCCAGCAGCCCCCTTCGGACAGGGAGCTCCTACGAGCAGTACTTC. Protein product: CASSPLRTGSSYEQYF.

The chain joins TRBV28 to TRBJ1-1, with 9 bases lining up with TRBD1. In germline, CDR1 is MDHEN, CDR2 SYDVKM. CDR3 length: 15 residues. The J segment lost 4 bases and the V segment lost 4 bases, leaving 7 bases of the junction unmatched. CDR3 region: CASSSTGGPSTEAFF. CDR3 nucleotide sequence: TGTGCCAGCAGTTCTACAGGGGGCCCTAGCACTGAAGCTTTCTTT.

V is TRBV6-5 and J is TRBJ1-2; D call uncertain. The CDR3 is 15 residues long. V was pared by 0 bases and J by 7 bases, with 15 bases between. CDR1 is MNHEY and CDR2 is SVGAGI in the germline V gene. The chain's CDR3 is CASSYSSVGRVGYTF. The CDR3, as DNA: TGTGCCAGCAGTTACTCGTCGGTAGGACGAGTTGGCTACACCTTC.

The chain combines TRBV29-1 with TRBJ1-5; 9 nucleotides line up with TRBD1. With V trimmed by 4 bases and J by 4 bases, 2 bases remained unmatched. Germline V lookup: CDR1 SQVTM, CDR2 ANQGSEA. The CDR3 is made up of 13 amino acids. The CDR3 coding sequence is TGCAGCGTTGTACAGGGGGCGAATCAGCCCCAGCATTTT. It codes for CSVVQGANQPQHF. Complete variable domain (other parts from reference TRBV29-1 and TRBJ1-5): SAVISQKPSRDICQRGTSLTIQCQVDSQVTMMFWYRQQPGQSLTLIATANQGSEATYESGFVIDKFPISRPNLTFSTLTVSNMSPEDSSIYLCSVVQGANQPQHFGDGTRLSIL.

This rearrangement joins TRBV5-1 to TRBJ1-3, with D unresolved. Germline V gene lookup returns CDR1 SGHRS and CDR2 YFSETQ. The V gene lost 4 bases and the J gene lost 3 bases, with 17 bases spanning the gap. This CDR3 comprises 16 residues. CDR3: CASSPRAEPYGNTIYF. As DNA, the CDR3 is TGCGCCAGCAGCCCTCGGGCAGAGCCGTATGGAAACACCATATATTTT.

The V and J genes are TRBV7-9 and TRBJ1-3; D is ambiguous. With 5 bases removed from V and 4 bases from J, the gap between germline ends came to 9 bases. This CDR3 has 13 amino acids. Germline-derived CDR1 and CDR2 are SEHNR and FQNEAQ (reference sequence). CDR3 in amino acids: CASSAVGGNTIYF. For the CDR3, the DNA is TGTGCCAGCAGCGCCGTCGGCGGAAACACCATATATTTT.

V and J are TRBV19 and TRBJ1-1, with a tentative D call TRBD1 (6 bases). Trimming removed 7 bases from V and 2 bases from J, with 14 bases in between. Germline values: CDR1 LNHDA, CDR2 SQIVND (reference sequence). The CDR3 contains 14 residues. The CDR3 is CASKAKGVNTEAFF. The CDR3 region has the DNA TGTGCCAGTAAAGCGAAGGGGGTTAACACTGAAGCTTTCTTT.

The chain recombines TRBV7-2 with TRBJ2-1; D gene uncertain. Germline-derived CDR1 and CDR2 are SGHTA and FQGNSA. The CDR3 runs to 16 residues. Between the trimmed V and J ends, which lost 5 bases and 0 bases, there was a span of 14 bases. CDR3 residues: CASSPRVSSSYNEQFF. DNA for the CDR3: TGTGCCAGCAGCCCCCGAGTCTCGAGCTCCTACAATGAGCAGTTCTTC.

The chain has TRBV20-1 and TRBJ2-3; TRBD2 matches 7 bases. Trimming cost V 6 bases and J 10 bases; bases outside gene matches: 7. The CDR3 runs to 11 residues. In germline, CDR1 is DFQATT, CDR2 SNEGSKA (reference sequence). CDR3 in amino acids: CSAVLASAQYF. CDR3 DNA: TGCAGTGCGGTACTAGCGAGTGCGCAGTATTTT.

This chain links TRBV9 with TRBJ2-7, with a possible D match to TRBD2 (6 bases). Germline assignment: CDR1 SGDLS and CDR2 YYNGEE. V dropped 0 bases and J dropped 0 bases, with 7 bases sitting between them. The length of the CDR3 is 14 residues. In DNA form, the CDR3 reads TGTGCCAGCAGCGTAGACGGGAGCTCCTACGAGCAGTACTTC. Translating gives CASSVDGSSYEQYF.

The chain joins TRBV10-2 to TRBJ2-1, with 13 positions matching TRBD2. Looked up from germline, CDR1 is WSHSY and CDR2 is SAAADI. The junction had 8 bases not matched to a gene; V was cut back by 6 bases and J by 0 bases. This CDR3 is 18 amino acids long. CDR3 sequence: CASRRLAGGRSSYNEQFF. In nucleotides, the CDR3 is TGCGCCAGCAGACGACTAGCGGGAGGCCGAAGCTCCTACAATGAGCAGTTCTTC.

J is TRBJ1-5 and V is TRBV19; TRBD1 agrees at 7 bases. The CDR3 totals 14 residues. Trimming cost V 7 bases and J 3 bases; bases outside gene matches: 6. Per the germline V gene, CDR1 is LNHDA and CDR2 is SQIVND (reference sequence). The CDR3 DNA reads as TGTGCCAGTACGGCCAGGGGGATCAATCAGCCCCAGCATTTT. This sequence encodes CASTARGINQPQHF.

The rearrangement uses TRBV19 and TRBJ1-1; the D is unclear. The CDR3 length is 15 residues. Germline V gene data show CDR1 as LNHDA and CDR2 as SQIVND (reference sequence). Deletions cut 0 bases from V and 0 bases from J, with 8 bases between. The CDR3 DNA sequence: TGTGCCAGTAGTATAGAGGCCCTTATGAACACTGAAGCTTTCTTT. Its protein product is CASSIEALMNTEAFF.

The chain couples TRBV7-6 to TRBJ1-2, with TRBD1 identical over 10 bases. Losses at the gene ends were 5 bases for V and 7 bases for J; bases not matched to a gene: 10. Germline values: CDR1 SGHVS, CDR2 FNYEAQ. This CDR3 comprises 15 residues. The CDR3 DNA is TGTGCCAGCAGCCCCCGGACAGGGGGAACTTCTGGCTACACCTTC. This codes for CASSPRTGGTSGYTF.

The chain has TRBV6-5 and TRBJ1-1; unclear D gene. V was cut by 4 bases and J by 5 bases, with 17 bases left in between. CDR1 and CDR2 from the germline V gene are MNHEY and SVGAGI. The CDR3 contains 15 residues. CDR3 DNA: TGTGCCAGCAGTTCGGGGTCCCCCTGGGCGACTGAAGCTTTCTTT. It codes for CASSSGSPWATEAFF.

The rearrangement uses TRBV28 and TRBJ2-5; no reliable D call. The J call may be faulty, since TRBJ2-7 better matches the DNA end. Germline V gene data show CDR1 as MDHEN and CDR2 as SYDVKM. This CDR3 contains 15 residues. CDR3 protein: CASSPYGKGFDEQYF. Written as DNA, the CDR3 is TGTGCCAGCAGCCCCTATGGGAAGGGTTTTGACGAGCAGTACTTC.

The gene calls are TRBV2 and TRBJ2-1; D perhaps matches TRBD2 (5 bases). Germline V lookup: CDR1 SNHLY, CDR2 FYNNEI. V lost 6 bases and J lost 0, with 15 bases in between. CDR3 length equals 16 residues. For the CDR3, the DNA is TGTGCCAGCAGGAGGAGGATGGGTAGCTCCTACAATGAGCAGTTCTTC. Translation: CASRRRMGSSYNEQFF.

V and J are TRBV11-3 and TRBJ2-7; perhaps TRBD2 as D (7 bases). Per germline, CDR1 SGHNT and CDR2 YENEEA. Between the trimmed V and J ends, which lost 5 bases and 5 bases, there was a span of 22 bases. The CDR3 has 16 amino acids. CDR3 protein: CASSPLGGHEEDEQYF. In DNA, the CDR3 is TGTGCCAGCAGCCCACTCGGGGGGCATGAGGAAGACGAGCAGTACTTC.

The chain employs TRBV30 and TRBJ2-7, with TRBD2 matching 9 bases. Germline V gene data show CDR1 as GTSNPN and CDR2 as SVGIG (reference sequence). The CDR3 extends over 16 amino acids. The trim removed 2 bases at V and 2 bases at J, leaving 10 bases unmatched. CDR3 nucleotide sequence: TGTGCCTGGAGTACCTATCGGGCGGGAGGGCCCTACGAGCAGTACTTC. Encoded protein: CAWSTYRAGGPYEQYF.